These 15 T cell receptor beta chains were sequenced from one sample in a study of T cell repertoires in cytomegalovirus infection. Their specific antigens are unknown. TCRdb passed the reads through MiXCR, listing each CDR3 protein once. The sample gives approximately 1,000,000 distinct CDR3 sequences, roughly 30% of which show up once; under 15% is in the top ten. The source material was cultured CD8+ T cells from PBMCs, sampled from culture after CMV antigen stimulation. The receptor set was obtained from a human donor in good health (CMV status not recorded). Some clones in this sample may be carry-over from other donors' samples.

The sample holds many counts of this clonotype. The CDR3 sequence: CATSRVGVGSYNEQFF. CDR3 coding DNA: TGTGCCACCAGCAGAGTCGGTGTGGGTTCCTACAATGAGCAGTTCTTC. The chain couples TRBV15 to TRBJ2-1, with unresolved D. V lost 1 base and J lost 1, with 11 bases in between. The CDR3 spans 16 residues. CDR1 and CDR2 (germline): LNHNV, YYDKDF (reference sequence).

This clonotype occurred a few times. The chain links TRBV7-2 to TRBJ1-6; D remains unclear. Germline CDR1 and CDR2: SGHTA and FQGNSA. V was shortened by 5 bases and J by 8 bases, with 4 bases between the two germline ends. The CDR3 runs to 11 residues. The CDR3 nucleotides read TGTGCCAGCAGCGGCCATTCACCCCTCCACTTT. Protein sequence: CASSGHSPLHF.

V gene TRBV2 combines with J gene TRBJ2-3, with D uncertain. The CDR3 has 14 residues. The V gene's germline CDR1 is SNHLY and CDR2 FYNNEI. Trimming took 5 bases from V and 1 from J, leaving 10 bases between them. As DNA, the CDR3 is TGTGCCAGCAGTCCCAAGGCAGGCACAGATACGCAGTATTTT. Its protein product is CASSPKAGTDTQYF.

The chain uses TRBV20-1 and TRBJ2-1, with D unclear. V lost 4 bases and J lost 3, with 1 base in between. The length of the CDR3 is 10 residues. Germline lookup yields CDR1 DFQATT and CDR2 SNEGSKA (reference sequence). DNA of the CDR3: TGCAGTGCTAACTACAATGAGCAGTTCTTC. Translated, it gives CSANYNEQFF.

The CDR3 sequence: CASGVADYNEQFF. The CDR3 DNA follows: TGTGCCAGCGGGGTAGCGGACTACAATGAGCAGTTCTTC. This chain connects TRBV6-5 to TRBJ2-1; TRBD2 is a possible D gene (6 bases). Per the germline V gene, CDR1 is MNHEY and CDR2 is SVGAGI. CDR3 length: 13 residues. Between the trimmed V and J ends, which lost 8 bases and 3 bases, there was a span of 11 bases.

This rearrangement joins TRBV18 to TRBJ1-6; TRBD1 matches at 10 bases. CDR1 is KGHSH, CDR2 LQKENI, per germline. The CDR3 length is 17 residues. V trimming: 3 bases; J trimming: 7 bases; junction bases outside the gene matches: 9. CDR3: CASSPMTGGTGNSPLHF. CDR3 nucleotide sequence: TGTGCCAGCTCACCGATGACAGGGGGCACGGGAAATTCACCCCTCCACTTT. Variable domain in full (rest from reference TRBV18 and TRBJ1-6): NAGVMQNPRHLVRRRGQEARLRCSPMKGHSHVYWYRQLPEEGLKFMVYLQKENIIDESGMPKERFSAEFPKEGPSILRIQQVVRGDSAAYFCASSPMTGGTGNSPLHFGNGTRLTVT.

This clonotype was counted a few times. The V gene is TRBV2, the J gene TRBJ2-7; the D gene is possibly TRBD1 (6 bases). Between the trimmed V and J ends, which lost 3 bases and 4 bases, there was a span of 13 bases. This CDR3 is built from 14 residues. CDR1 and CDR2 from the germline V gene are SNHLY and FYNNEI. The CDR3 loop is CASSDDRTLYEQYF. CDR3 coding DNA: TGTGCCAGCAGTGATGACAGGACACTTTACGAGCAGTACTTC.

This clonotype has a handful of counts. The chain employs TRBV27 and TRBJ2-1; TRBD2 might be the D (6 bases). V was pared by 5 bases and J by 3 bases, with 14 bases between. The germline gives CDR1 MNHEY, CDR2 SMNVEV (reference sequence). This CDR3 is built from 15 residues. The CDR3 sequence is CASSLPGLRYNEQFF. As DNA, the CDR3 is TGTGCCAGCAGTCTTCCGGGACTGCGCTACAATGAGCAGTTCTTC.

The chain carries TRBV5-1 and TRBJ2-7, with D possibly being TRBD1 (6 bases). CDR3 length: 14 residues. Germline assignment: CDR1 SGHRS and CDR2 YFSETQ. Trimming stripped 3 bases from V and 2 bases from J, with 12 bases between. The CDR3 spells CASSSGHLTYEQYV. CDR3 nucleotides: TGCGCCAGCAGCTCGGGACACCTTACCTACGAGCAGTACGTC.

The J gene is TRBJ1-2, the V gene TRBV27; 7 positions agree with TRBD1. J was trimmed by 4 bases and V by 4 bases; bases with no gene match: 6. CDR1 and CDR2 (germline): MNHEY, SMNVEV (reference sequence). The CDR3 consists of 14 residues. The CDR3 bases are TGTGCCAGCAGTTACGGGGGACAGCTCTATGGCTACACCTTC. This translates into CASSYGGQLYGYTF.

The genes are TRBV15 and TRBJ2-3; 7 bases align to TRBD2. V lost 5 bases to trimming and J lost 4 bases; unmatched junction nucleotides: 6. The germline V gene encodes CDR1 LNHNV and CDR2 YYDKDF (reference sequence). The CDR3 runs 14 residues. The chain's CDR3 is CATSRFAGADTQYF. In DNA, the CDR3 is TGTGCCACCAGCCGATTCGCGGGGGCAGATACGCAGTATTTT.

The chain employs TRBV25-1 and TRBJ2-7; 9 bases match TRBD1. From germline, CDR1 is MGHDK and CDR2 SYGVNS. J was trimmed by 3 bases and V by 3 bases; bases with no gene match: 6. The CDR3 has 15 amino acids. The CDR3 loop reads CASSDAWTGVYEQYF. The CDR3 nucleotides are TGTGCCAGCAGTGATGCCTGGACAGGGGTCTACGAGCAGTACTTC.

This clonotype has at least ten counts. The rearrangement links TRBV6-5 to TRBJ1-4; TRBD1 agrees at 7 bases. The junction had 11 bases not matched to a gene; V was cut back by 5 bases and J by 8 bases. From germline, CDR1 is MNHEY and CDR2 SVGAGI. This CDR3 is built from 15 residues. In nucleotides, the CDR3 is TGTGCCAGCAGTCTCCACTCAGGGGGTTCGGAAAAACTGTTTTTT. This gives the protein CASSLHSGGSEKLFF.

This clonotype has a handful of counts. V and J are TRBV7-9 and TRBJ2-7; 7 positions agree with TRBD2. The V segment lost 6 bases and the J segment 0 bases; nucleotides outside the gene matches: 2. Per the germline V gene, CDR1 is SEHNR and CDR2 is FQNEAQ (reference sequence). The CDR3 runs to 13 residues. CDR3 loop: CASRGGISYEQYF. The CDR3 DNA sequence: TGTGCCAGCAGGGGAGGGATCTCCTACGAGCAGTACTTC.

The CDR3 DNA follows: TGTGCCAGCAGTTTAATAGCGTCCGGGGAGCTGTTTTTT. Translation: CASSLIASGELFF. This chain joins TRBV27 and TRBJ2-2, with D possibly TRBD2 on 5 matching bases. The CDR3 spans 13 residues. Looked up from germline, CDR1 is MNHEY and CDR2 is SMNVEV (reference sequence). V was shortened by 2 bases and J by 6 bases, with 7 bases between the two germline ends.